One TCR beta chain is described in this entry. Germline CDR1 LGHDT, CDR2 YNNKEL (reference sequence). V gave up 3 bases and J gave up 1 base, with 16 bases separating them. CDR3 size: 17 residues. Original processing notes: Researchers report that nucleated cell counts were estimated from reference gene primer amplification. Profiling relied on immunoSEQ multiplex PCR, and the TCRdb table lists in-frame clones only, not all of them. For V, J and clone size, that table is used; D and trimming come from the DNA. This sample yields over 200,000 clones, of which 85% to 90% are seen a single time; more than 1.4% belongs to the top ten. These data come from a study of blood T cell repertoires in COVID-19. Whole-study context: Samples came from the United States, Italy and Spain, spanning acute and convalescent COVID-19. T cells, B-cell-depleted T cells, or PBMCs supplied cDNA or gDNA.

V is TRBV3-1 (or the pseudogene TRBV3-2) and J is TRBJ2-1; D perhaps matches TRBD2 (6 bases). This clonotype was obtained from a man aged 18 to 29 with active or convalescent COVID-19. Material for sequencing was peripheral blood. The CDR3 DNA is TGTGCCAGCAGCCAGTCCGGACTACTTATATCCTACAATGAGCAGTTCTTC. Protein: CASSQSGLLISYNEQFF.